Listed here are 4 T cell receptor beta chains from one sample, sequenced in a study of shared clonotypes between healthy human individuals. This table comes from immunoSEQ multiplex PCR, and its TCRdb copy is limited to in-frame clones, with some not included. This table holds about 1 million clones, roughly 75% found once. Specimen: memory CD4+ T cells sorted from blood. Subset denoted: CD45RA-negative fraction. These receptors were taken from a man aged 18-30 years in good health.

This chain uses TRBV2 with TRBJ2-5; 7 bases match TRBD1. This CDR3 region has 15 residues. Germline CDR1 reads SNHLY; CDR2 reads FYNNEI. J lost 1 base, V lost 5 bases, and 7 bases had no gene match. The CDR3 sequence: CASSRPGQSQETQYF. DNA for the CDR3: TGTGCCAGCAGTCGTCCGGGACAGAGCCAAGAGACCCAGTACTTC. Combining the CDR3 with reference TRBV2 and TRBJ2-5 gives the whole variable domain EPEVTQTPSHQVTQMGQEVILRCVPISNHLYFYWYRQILGQKVEFLVSFYNNEISEKSEIFDDQFSVERPDGSNFTLKIRSTKLEDSAMYFCASSRPGQSQETQYFGPGTRLLVL.

The chain is built from TRBV5-1 and TRBJ1-2, with D tentatively TRBD1 (5 bases). This CDR3 spans 17 amino acids. Germline V gives CDR1 SGHRS, CDR2 YFSETQ. Trimming stripped 2 bases from V and 4 bases from J, with 21 bases between. This chain's CDR3 is CASSLTGTSSPSYGYTF. The CDR3 nucleotides read TGCGCCAGCAGCTTAACCGGGACGTCAAGTCCGAGCTATGGCTACACCTTC.

The DNA for the CDR3 is TGTGCCAGCAGAGGCCGCACTGAAGCTTTCTTT. As protein: CASRGRTEAFF. The chain carries TRBV28 and TRBJ1-1; D not certain. The CDR3 covers 11 residues. With 6 bases removed from V and 4 bases from J, the gap between germline ends came to 6 bases. Germline CDR1 is MDHEN and CDR2 is SYDVKM.

The chain links TRBV18 to TRBJ2-5; 11 positions match TRBD1. V was clipped by 1 base and J by 4 bases; unmatched bases: 11. The CDR3 extends over 18 amino acids. Germline V gives CDR1 KGHSH, CDR2 LQKENI. CDR3 sequence reads: CASSPRAGQGAGGETQYF. The DNA for the CDR3 is TGTGCCAGCTCACCACGAGCAGGACAGGGGGCTGGCGGAGAGACCCAGTACTTC.